Each of the 26 T cell receptor beta chains below was sequenced from the same sample in a study of regulatory T cells in long-lasting Graves disease (dated by TCRdb to the early 2020s). Library method: multiplex PCR. The sample was run on an Illumina HiSeq 4000. TCR beta libraries were built with iRepertoire HTBI primers and Arm-PCR amplification of CDR3 regions. TCRdb reanalyzed the raw reads on its own, using fastp at Q25 for trimming and MiXCR for clone calling, and kept in-frame beta chains. Rows are unified per CDR3 protein, each entry keeping the most common DNA and genes. In all, the sample holds roughly 500,000 distinct CDR3 sequences, and around 12% of those were seen once. Jointly, the top ten make up almost 9% of the sample. This specimen's time point label, per the study, means: newly diagnosed GD, antithyroid drugs for less than 3 months. For both TCR sequencing and RNA sequencing, RNA was extracted from PBMCs using TRIzol.

This sample was shared with a second study, whose subject was T cells in Graves' hyperthyroidism and ophthalmopathy.

This sample comprised peripheral blood mononuclear cells (PBMCs), obtained at new diagnosis, from a patient treated with antithyroid drugs. The source is a woman in her 30s with Graves disease. Donor details come from another sample of the same person, matched by shared clones.

This clonotype came up many times. J is TRBJ2-1 and V is TRBV20-1, with 12 nucleotides matching TRBD2. The CDR3 covers 15 residues. Germline assignment: CDR1 DFQATT and CDR2 SNEGSKA (reference sequence). Trimming removed 5 bases from V and 6 bases from J; junction bases left unmatched: 8. The CDR3 sequence is CSARGGLAGTNEQFF. As DNA, the CDR3 is TGCAGTGCTCGCGGCGGACTAGCGGGAACCAATGAGCAGTTCTTC.

Comments on this clonotype: It may be a read error: a sequence one base away is much more abundant. The chain links TRBV30 to TRBJ2-1, with 8 positions matching TRBD1. This CDR3 comprises 13 residues. J lost 9 bases, V lost 3 bases, and 7 bases had no gene match. Germline CDR1 and CDR2: GTSNPN and SVGIG (reference sequence). CDR3 loop: CAWRGRGRAEQFF. In DNA, the CDR3 is TGTGCCTGGAGGGGCAGGGGGCGCGCTGAGCAGTTCTTC.

Points on this clonotype: One end of the junction varies from germline; a read error may be responsible. This sequence joins TRBV6-2 or TRBV6-3 and TRBJ1-6; TRBD1 agrees at 10 bases. The CDR3 has 17 amino acids. Germline CDR1 MNHEY, CDR2 SVGEGT. CDR3 loop: CASSDRDRGLFSSPPHF. In nucleotides, the CDR3 is TGTGCCAGCAGCGACCGGGACAGGGGACTCTTCAGCTCACCCCCCCACTTT.

The chain joins TRBV6-5 to TRBJ1-5; 7 bases align to TRBD1. The J segment lost 6 bases and the V segment lost 2 bases, leaving 16 bases of the junction unmatched. CDR3 length equals 18 residues. Germline-derived CDR1 and CDR2 are MNHEY and SVGAGI. Here the CDR3 reads CASSYHPIDRVDAQPQHF. The CDR3 DNA reads TGTGCCAGCAGTTACCACCCGATTGACAGGGTCGACGCTCAGCCCCAGCATTTT.

This clonotype was observed a few times. The chain combines TRBV4-3 with TRBJ2-1, with D unclear. CDR1 and CDR2 (germline): LGHNA, YSLEER. The CDR3 has 15 residues. With 1 base removed from V and 4 bases from J, the gap between germline ends came to 11 bases. The CDR3 loop reads CASSQGVARYNEQFF. DNA of the CDR3: TGCGCCAGCAGCCAAGGAGTAGCTCGGTACAATGAGCAGTTCTTC.

This clonotype was observed at least ten times. The rearrangement joins TRBV2 to TRBJ2-1; D may be TRBD1 (6 bases). V gave up 6 bases and J gave up 8 bases, with 23 bases separating them. Germline-derived CDR1 and CDR2 are SNHLY and FYNNEI. The CDR3 contains 16 residues. Here the CDR3 reads CASRRIGQPLPYEQFF. The CDR3 nucleotides are TGTGCCAGCAGGCGAATCGGACAGCCACTCCCTTATGAGCAGTTCTTC.

The chain has TRBV28 and TRBJ2-7; D may match TRBD1 or TRBD2 (6 bases each). The CDR3 contains 15 residues. Germline V gene data show CDR1 as MDHEN and CDR2 as SYDVKM. V gave up 1 base and J gave up 7 bases, with 17 bases separating them. The CDR3 bases are TGTGCCAGCAGTTTATTCTTGGAGGGGGTCTGGGAGCAGTACTTC. It specifies CASSLFLEGVWEQYF.

This clonotype was observed a handful of times. V is TRBV30 and J is TRBJ1-5; D uncertain. The CDR3 runs to 14 residues. Germline V CDR1 and CDR2: GTSNPN, SVGIG (reference sequence). Deletions cut 1 base from V and 2 bases from J, with 9 bases between. The CDR3 DNA is TGTGCCTGGAGTGGGGGAGTGGGCAATCAGCCCCAGCATTTT. Translation: CAWSGGVGNQPQHF.

Only a few counts were recorded for this clonotype. This rearrangement joins TRBV5-1 to TRBJ1-1; the D is unclear. Trimming stripped 4 bases from V and 1 base from J, with 11 bases between. Germline assignment: CDR1 SGHRS and CDR2 YFSETQ. There are 14 residues in the CDR3. CDR3 protein: CASSRGGQNTEAFF. The CDR3 DNA sequence: TGCGCCAGCAGCCGGGGTGGGCAGAACACTGAAGCTTTCTTT.

Comments on this clonotype: This is likely an artifact of a read error, given a far larger clone one base away. The chain combines TRBV11-3 with TRBJ2-1; a weak D match, TRBD1 (5 bases). V lost 0 bases, J lost 10 bases, and 10 bases lay in between. The CDR3 is 13 amino acids. Germline V lookup: CDR1 SGHNT, CDR2 YENEEA. CDR3 DNA sequence: TGTGCCAGCAGCTTAGATCGGCAGGGCGAGCAGTTCTTC. This translates into CASSLDRQGEQFF. The full variable domain, rest sourced from reference TRBV11-3 and TRBJ2-1, is EAGVVQSPRYKIIEKKQPVAFWCNPISGHNTLYWYLQNLGQGPELLIRYENEEAVDDSQLPKDRFSAERLKGVDSTLKIQPAELGDSAVYLCASSLDRQGEQFFGPGTRLTVL.

This clonotype was detected ten times or more. The CDR3 sequence is CASSDWGGVQEQFF. The CDR3 DNA reads as TGTGCCAGCAGTGATTGGGGTGGTGTCCAGGAGCAGTTCTTC. The V gene is TRBV2, the J gene TRBJ2-1; D gene ambiguous. The ends were cut back, 3 bases at V and 10 bases at J, with 16 bases in the middle. Germline V CDR1 and CDR2: SNHLY, FYNNEI. The length of the CDR3 is 14 residues.

This clonotype was counted only a few times. The CDR3 region has the DNA TGCGCCAGCACCGGACAGGGTTCGGACACTGAAGCTTTCTTT. Protein sequence: CASTGQGSDTEAFF. The chain uses TRBV10-1 and TRBJ1-1, with 8 bases aligning to TRBD1. This CDR3 is built from 14 residues. J was trimmed by 3 bases and V by 7 bases; bases with no gene match: 7. Germline V lookup: CDR1 WNHNN, CDR2 SYGVQD (reference sequence).

This clonotype showed up many times. V is TRBV2 and J is TRBJ2-2; no clear D. In germline, CDR1 is SNHLY, CDR2 FYNNEI. The CDR3 runs to 15 residues. Trimming stripped 6 bases from V and 0 bases from J, with 11 bases between. The CDR3, as DNA: TGTGCCAGCAGCGTCGGCCAGACGAACACCGGGGAGCTGTTTTTT. Encoded protein: CASSVGQTNTGELFF.

This clonotype was observed many times. The J gene is TRBJ1-4, the V gene TRBV10-3; D not resolved. The ends were cut back, 8 bases at V and 0 bases at J, with 7 bases in the middle. The CDR3 is 13 amino acids. CDR1 and CDR2 (germline): ENHRY, SYGVKD. For the CDR3, the DNA is TGTGCCATCCACAGCGCAACTAATGAAAAACTGTTTTTT. Encoded protein: CAIHSATNEKLFF.

This clonotype was observed at least ten times. This rearrangement joins TRBV4-1 to TRBJ1-2; 9 bases match TRBD1. The V segment lost 6 bases and the J segment 3 bases; nucleotides outside the gene matches: 5. The germline V gene has CDR1 MGHRA and CDR2 YSYEKL. The CDR3 contains 14 residues. The CDR3 DNA reads as TGCGCCAGCAGGCGTACAGGGGGCTACTATGGCTACACCTTC. This gives the protein CASRRTGGYYGYTF.

This clonotype was recorded many times. The genes are TRBV11-2 and TRBJ2-3; D not certain. The CDR3 has 15 amino acids. V lost 1 base and J 6 bases, leaving 14 bases between the germline ends. Per the germline V gene, CDR1 is SGHAT and CDR2 is FQNNGV. CDR3 coding DNA: TGTGCCAGCAGCTTAGTTCAGGTCGGAACTGATACGCAGTATTTT. Its translation: CASSLVQVGTDTQYF. The full variable domain, its missing parts supplied by reference TRBV11-2 and TRBJ2-3, is EAGVAQSPRYKIIEKRQSVAFWCNPISGHATLYWYQQILGQGPKLLIQFQNNGVVDDSQLPKDRFSAERLKGVDSTLKIQPAKLEDSAVYLCASSLVQVGTDTQYFGPGTRLTVL.

The rearrangement links TRBV3-1 to TRBJ2-3; D ambiguous. The assigned J gene may be wrong: the sequence end matches TRBJ2-5 better. The germline V gene encodes CDR1 LGHDT and CDR2 YNNKEL (reference sequence). This CDR3 contains 14 residues. CDR3 DNA sequence: TGTGCCAGCAGCCCCGATGCCGTTGCAGAGACCCAGTACTTC. Its protein product is CASSPDAVAETQYF.

There are a few counts of this clonotype. The genes are TRBV7-9 and TRBJ1-4, with 7 bases matching TRBD1. CDR3 size: 15 residues. Unmatched junction bases numbered 9, after V lost 5 bases and J lost 6 bases. Germline V lookup: CDR1 SEHNR, CDR2 FQNEAQ (reference sequence). The CDR3 protein is CASSITGTVYEKLFF. The CDR3, as DNA: TGTGCCAGCAGCATTACCGGGACAGTCTATGAAAAACTGTTTTTT.

With respect to this clonotype: A much larger clonotype is one base distant, so this may be a read error. The final CDR3 position lacks the conserved phenylalanine or tryptophan, pointing to a likely read error. The chain uses TRBV12-3 or TRBV12-4 and TRBJ1-1; D is perhaps TRBD1 (5 bases). V was pared by 3 bases and J by 8 bases, with 10 bases between. This CDR3 has 12 amino acids. The CDR3: CASSLGTPEAFL. The CDR3 region has the DNA TGTGCCAGCAGTTTGGGGACCCCGGAAGCTTTCTTA.

This clonotype was picked up many times. This sequence joins TRBV11-2 and TRBJ1-2; tentative D call: TRBD1 (5 bases). The CDR3 runs to 17 residues. CDR1 and CDR2 from the germline V gene are SGHAT and FQNNGV. Trimming stripped 0 bases from V and 4 bases from J, with 18 bases between. CDR3 in DNA: TGTGCCAGCAGCTTAGATTGGATTAAGGGGCGCACCTATGGCTACACCTTC. It codes for CASSLDWIKGRTYGYTF.

This clonotype was observed a few times. The chain couples TRBV18 to TRBJ2-7, with a possible D match to TRBD1 (6 bases). CDR1 is KGHSH and CDR2 is LQKENI in the germline V gene. This CDR3 comprises 14 residues. Trimming stripped 4 bases from V and 1 base from J, with 11 bases between. The CDR3 DNA is TGTGCCAGCTCACTATTACAGGGTTCCTACGAGCAGTACTTC. Protein sequence: CASSLLQGSYEQYF. Variable domain in full (rest from reference TRBV18 and TRBJ2-7): NAGVMQNPRHLVRRRGQEARLRCSPMKGHSHVYWYRQLPEEGLKFMVYLQKENIIDESGMPKERFSAEFPKEGPSILRIQQVVRGDSAAYFCASSLLQGSYEQYFGPGTRLTVT.

This clonotype was counted many times. CDR3 in amino acids: CASSPWTGREAFF. CDR3 DNA sequence: TGTGCCAGCAGTCCCTGGACAGGACGTGAAGCTTTCTTT. The genes are TRBV12-3 or TRBV12-4 and TRBJ1-1; 7 bases match TRBD1. The V segment lost 5 bases and the J segment 7 bases; nucleotides outside the gene matches: 7. The CDR3 has 13 residues.

This chain uses TRBV6-5 with TRBJ2-2; D uncertain. V was shortened by 0 bases and J by 2 bases, with 10 bases between the two germline ends. CDR3 length: 16 residues. The V gene's germline CDR1 is MNHEY and CDR2 SVGAGI. This CDR3 reads CASSYSIMVNTGELFF. The CDR3 coding sequence is TGTGCCAGCAGTTACTCGATTATGGTTAACACCGGGGAGCTGTTTTTT.

This sequence joins TRBV5-4 and TRBJ1-1, with 7 nucleotides matching TRBD1. Germline CDR1 SGHNT, CDR2 YYREEE (reference sequence). The junction had 7 bases not matched to a gene; V was cut back by 0 bases and J by 5 bases. The CDR3 is made up of 15 amino acids. DNA of the CDR3: TGTGCCAGCAGCTTGGCAGGGGGGTTGTTAACTGAAGCTTTCTTT. This gives the protein CASSLAGGLLTEAFF.

This clonotype turned up a few times. The chain uses TRBV29-1 and TRBJ1-5; 7 nucleotides match TRBD1. Germline V gene sequence: CDR1 SQVTM, CDR2 ANQGSEA. CDR3 length: 13 residues. The ends lost 4 bases at V and 5 bases at J; junction bases unmatched: 5. The CDR3 DNA reads as TGCAGCGTTGTGATGCAGGGGGATCAGCCCCAGCATTTT. As protein: CSVVMQGDQPQHF.

The chain joins TRBV20-1 to TRBJ1-1; no clear D gene. Trimming took 3 bases from V and 3 from J, leaving 14 bases between them. This CDR3 is built from 14 residues. The germline CDR1 and CDR2 sequences are DFQATT and SNEGSKA (reference sequence). This CDR3 is CSARVWQFDTEAFF. The DNA of the CDR3 is TGCAGTGCTAGGGTATGGCAGTTTGACACTGAAGCTTTCTTT.